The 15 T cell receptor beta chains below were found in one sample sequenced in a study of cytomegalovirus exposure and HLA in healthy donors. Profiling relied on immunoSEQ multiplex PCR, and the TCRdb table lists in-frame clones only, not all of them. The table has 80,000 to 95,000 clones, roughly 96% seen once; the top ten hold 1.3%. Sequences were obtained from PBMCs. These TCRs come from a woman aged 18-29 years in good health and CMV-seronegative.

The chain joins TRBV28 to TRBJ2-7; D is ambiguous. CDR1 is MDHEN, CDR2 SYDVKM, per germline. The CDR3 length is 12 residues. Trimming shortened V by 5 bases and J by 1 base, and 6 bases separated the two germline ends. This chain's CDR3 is CASSVQSYEQYF. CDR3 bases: TGTGCCAGCAGTGTACAGTCCTACGAGCAGTACTTC.

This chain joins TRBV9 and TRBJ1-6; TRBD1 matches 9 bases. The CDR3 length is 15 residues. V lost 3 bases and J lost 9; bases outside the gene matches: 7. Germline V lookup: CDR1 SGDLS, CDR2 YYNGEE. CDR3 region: CASSGTGQGISPLHF. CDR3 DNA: TGTGCCAGCAGCGGAACGGGACAGGGTATTTCACCCCTCCACTTT.

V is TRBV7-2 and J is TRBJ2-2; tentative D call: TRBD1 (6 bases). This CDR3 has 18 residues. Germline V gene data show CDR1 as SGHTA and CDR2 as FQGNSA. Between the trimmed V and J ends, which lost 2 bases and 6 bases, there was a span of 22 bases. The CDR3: CASSLPTGSLNTAGELFF. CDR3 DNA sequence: TGTGCCAGCAGCTTACCCACAGGGAGTTTGAATACGGCCGGGGAGCTGTTTTTT.

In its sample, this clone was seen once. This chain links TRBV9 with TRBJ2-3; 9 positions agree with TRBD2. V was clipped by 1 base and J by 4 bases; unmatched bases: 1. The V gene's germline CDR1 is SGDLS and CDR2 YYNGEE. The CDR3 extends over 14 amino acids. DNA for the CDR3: TGTGCCAGCAGCGTAAGCGGGGGGCCAGATACGCAGTATTTT. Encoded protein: CASSVSGGPDTQYF.

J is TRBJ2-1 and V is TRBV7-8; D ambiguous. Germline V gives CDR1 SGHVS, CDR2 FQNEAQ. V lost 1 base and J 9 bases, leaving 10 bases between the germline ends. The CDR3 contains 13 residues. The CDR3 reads CASSLGLLAEQFF. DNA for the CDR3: TGTGCCAGCAGCTTAGGTCTTCTGGCTGAGCAGTTCTTC. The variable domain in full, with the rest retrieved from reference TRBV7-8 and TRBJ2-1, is GAGVSQSPRYKVAKRGQDVALRCDPISGHVSLFWYQQALGQGPEFLTYFQNEAQLDKSGLPSDRFFAERPEGSVSTLKIQRTQQEDSAVYLCASSLGLLAEQFFGPGTRLTVL.

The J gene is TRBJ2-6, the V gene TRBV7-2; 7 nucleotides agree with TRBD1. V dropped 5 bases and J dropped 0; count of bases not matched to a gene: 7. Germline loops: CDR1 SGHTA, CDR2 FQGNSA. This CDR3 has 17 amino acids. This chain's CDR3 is CASSATGASSGANVLTF. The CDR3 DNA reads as TGTGCCAGCAGCGCCACAGGGGCGTCCTCTGGGGCCAACGTCCTGACTTTC.

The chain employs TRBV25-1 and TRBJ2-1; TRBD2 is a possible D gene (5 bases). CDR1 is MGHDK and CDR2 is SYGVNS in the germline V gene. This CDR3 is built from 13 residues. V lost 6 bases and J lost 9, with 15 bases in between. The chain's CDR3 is CASRPTSGGEQFF. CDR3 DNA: TGTGCCAGCAGACCCACTAGTGGCGGTGAGCAGTTCTTC.

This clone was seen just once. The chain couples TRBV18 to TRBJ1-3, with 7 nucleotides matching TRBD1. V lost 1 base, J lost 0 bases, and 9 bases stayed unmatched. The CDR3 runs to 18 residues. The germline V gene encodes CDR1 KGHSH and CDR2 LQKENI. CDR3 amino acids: CASSPRVQGFFSGNTIYF. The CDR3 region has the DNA TGTGCCAGCTCACCACGGGTACAGGGGTTCTTCTCTGGAAACACCATATATTTT.

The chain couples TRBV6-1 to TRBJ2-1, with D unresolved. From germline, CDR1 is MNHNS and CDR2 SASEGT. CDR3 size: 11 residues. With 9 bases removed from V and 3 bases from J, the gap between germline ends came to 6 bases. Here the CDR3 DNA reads TGTGCCAGTATAATCTACAATGAGCAGTTCTTC. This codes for CASIIYNEQFF.

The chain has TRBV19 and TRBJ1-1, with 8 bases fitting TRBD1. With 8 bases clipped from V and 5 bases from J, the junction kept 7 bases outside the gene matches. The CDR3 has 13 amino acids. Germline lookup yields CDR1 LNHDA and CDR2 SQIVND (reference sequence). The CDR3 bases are TGTGCCAGTTCCCGAGGACAGGGAACTGAAGCTTTCTTT. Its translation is CASSRGQGTEAFF. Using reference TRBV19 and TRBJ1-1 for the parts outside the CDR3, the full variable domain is DGGITQSPKYLFRKEGQNVTLSCEQNLNHDAMYWYRQDPGQGLRLIYYSQIVNDFQKGDIAEGYSVSREKKESFPLTVTSAQKNPTAFYLCASSRGQGTEAFFGQGTRLTVV.

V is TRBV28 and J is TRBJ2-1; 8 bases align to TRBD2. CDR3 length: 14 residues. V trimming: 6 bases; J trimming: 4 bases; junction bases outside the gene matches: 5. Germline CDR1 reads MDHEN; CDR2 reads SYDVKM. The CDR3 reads CASSQGLVYNEQFF. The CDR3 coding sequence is TGTGCCAGCAGCCAGGGACTAGTATACAATGAGCAGTTCTTC.

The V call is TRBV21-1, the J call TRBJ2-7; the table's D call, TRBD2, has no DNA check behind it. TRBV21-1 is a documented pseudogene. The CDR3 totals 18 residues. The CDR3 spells CASSRSLALREGRVEQYF. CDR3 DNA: TGTGCCAGCAGCAGATCCTTAGCTTTGCGGGAGGGCCGTGTCGAGCAGTACTTC.

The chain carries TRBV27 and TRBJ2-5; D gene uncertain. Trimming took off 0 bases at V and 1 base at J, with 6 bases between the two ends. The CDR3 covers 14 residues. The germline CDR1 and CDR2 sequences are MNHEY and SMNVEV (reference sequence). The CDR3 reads CASSLSPVQETQYF. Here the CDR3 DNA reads TGTGCCAGCAGTTTATCACCGGTCCAAGAGACCCAGTACTTC.

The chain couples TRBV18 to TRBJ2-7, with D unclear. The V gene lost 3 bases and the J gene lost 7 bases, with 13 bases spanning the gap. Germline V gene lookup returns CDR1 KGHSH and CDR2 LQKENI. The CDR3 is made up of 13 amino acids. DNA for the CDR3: TGTGCCAGCTCACCTGAACCCGGTGTGGAGCAGTACTTC. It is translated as CASSPEPGVEQYF.

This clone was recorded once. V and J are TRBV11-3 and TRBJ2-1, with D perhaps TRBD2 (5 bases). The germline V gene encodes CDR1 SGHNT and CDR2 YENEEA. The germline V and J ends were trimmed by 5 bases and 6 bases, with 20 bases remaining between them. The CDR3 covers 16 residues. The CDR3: CASSPYGRGSGNEQFF. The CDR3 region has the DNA TGTGCCAGCAGCCCCTATGGACGGGGTTCGGGCAATGAGCAGTTCTTC.